One T cell receptor (beta chain) is described in this entry. The entry originates in a study of blood T cell repertoires in COVID-19. Study information: Researchers got acute and convalescent COVID-19 samples from the United States, Italy and Spain. PBMCs, B-cell-depleted T cells, or T cells provided the cDNA or gDNA that made up the material.

Authors' analysis steps: Estimates of nucleated cell counts were drawn from the amplification of reference gene primers. Sequenced by immunoSEQ multiplex PCR; TCRdb stores in-frame clones only, minus some. V and J calls and clone size follow that table, whereas D and trimming were derived from the DNA. The data show 250,000 to 350,000 clones, 75% to 90% seen once. This CDR3 is 16 amino acids long. Unmatched junction bases numbered 7, after V lost 2 bases and J lost 7 bases. Germline CDR1 is MNHNS and CDR2 is SASEGT. J is TRBJ1-5 and V is TRBV6-1; TRBD1 agrees at 11 bases. Sequences were obtained from peripheral blood. The clonotype comes from a man younger than 45 with acute or convalescent COVID-19. In DNA, the CDR3 is TGTGCCAGCAGTGAACCTAGGACAGGGGGCTGGCAGCCCCAGCATTTT. It is translated as CASSEPRTGGWQPQHF.